The subject of this entry is one T cell receptor beta chain. Libraries were prepared by immunoSEQ multiplex PCR; TCRdb keeps only in-frame clonotypes and omits some of them. The data show around 140,000 clones, with about 90% seen just once and approximately 2% held by the top ten. The source of the sample is a study of control samples from healthy donors and cancer patients. The V gene lost 5 bases and the J gene lost 6 bases, with 16 bases spanning the gap. The CDR3 contains 14 residues. The germline CDR1 and CDR2 sequences are SGHRS and YFSETQ. Input material: blood. V is TRBV5-1 and J is TRBJ2-3; D is possibly TRBD1 or TRBD2 (5 bases each). The sequence was collected from a woman in her forties or fifties in good health. The CDR3 loop is CASSPGTRFDTQYF. In DNA, the CDR3 is TGCGCCAGCAGTCCCGGGACCAGGTTTGATACGCAGTATTTT. Supplemented by reference TRBV5-1 and TRBJ2-3, the full variable domain reads KAGVTQTPRYLIKTRGQQVTLSCSPISGHRSVSWYQQTPGQGLQFLFEYFSETQRNKGNFPGRFSGRQFSNSRSEMNVSTLELGDSALYLCASSPGTRFDTQYFGPGTRLTVL.